Presented here are 5 T cell receptor beta chains from one specimen sequenced in a study of blood T cell repertoires in COVID-19. Assay used: immunoSEQ multiplex PCR; TCRdb lists only in-frame clones, some missing. The sample has some 190,000 clones; 80% to 90% are singletons. Sequencing was performed on peripheral blood. These receptor sequences come from a man in his 60s with acute or convalescent COVID-19.

The CDR3 DNA reads TGTGCCAGCAGCAAAGGGGTCGGGGGAGCGGTCGGAGATACGCAGTATTTT. Its protein product is CASSKGVGGAVGDTQYF. The chain has TRBV21-1 and TRBJ2-3; the DNA was not used to check the table's D call, TRBD2. TRBV21-1 is a pseudogene. The CDR3 runs 17 residues.

This chain joins TRBV5-6 and TRBJ2-1, with 8 bases fitting TRBD2. V was pared by 1 base and J by 4 bases, with 4 bases of the junction left unmatched. Germline V gene lookup returns CDR1 SGHDT and CDR2 YYEEEE. This CDR3 has 15 amino acids. The CDR3 nucleotides read TGTGCCAGCAGCTTGCTTAGCGGGGTATACAATGAGCAGTTCTTC. It translates to CASSLLSGVYNEQFF.

This chain connects TRBV7-2 to TRBJ2-3, with 8 nucleotides matching TRBD1. The junction had 8 bases not matched to a gene; V was cut back by 5 bases and J by 4 bases. CDR3 length: 15 amino acids. From germline, CDR1 is SGHTA and CDR2 FQGNSA. The CDR3 protein is CASSQGQGGADTQYF. Written as DNA, the CDR3 is TGTGCCAGCAGCCAAGGACAGGGCGGGGCAGATACGCAGTATTTT.

The V gene is TRBV6-2 or TRBV6-3, the J gene TRBJ1-5; D may be TRBD1 (5 bases). V lost 0 bases and J lost 1, with 13 bases in between. The CDR3 totals 17 residues. Germline V gene lookup returns CDR1 MNHEY and CDR2 SVGEGT. CDR3 region: CASSYSSGGGSNQPQHF. CDR3 in DNA: TGTGCCAGCAGTTACTCGTCGGGGGGTGGGAGCAATCAGCCCCAGCATTTT.

The chain recombines TRBV19 with TRBJ2-5, with D unclear. V gave up 5 bases and J gave up 5 bases, with 15 bases separating them. There are 14 residues in the CDR3. Germline V lookup: CDR1 LNHDA, CDR2 SQIVND (reference sequence). CDR3 region: CASSLDPMRETQYF. CDR3 coding DNA: TGTGCCAGTAGTCTCGACCCAATGAGGGAGACCCAGTACTTC.